Sequencing of this T cell receptor beta chain was carried out in a study of Ad26.COV2.S vaccination and SARS-CoV-2 variants. Study findings and constraints: Spike-specific CD8+ and CD4+ T cell responses reportedly showed substantial breadth after vaccination. Greater spike-specific TCR breadth was seen in vaccine recipients than in placebo recipients.

Worth noting for this clone: What it binds is unknown.

The assay was immunoSEQ multiplex PCR, and TCRdb's table has in-frame clones only and misses some. The sample lists 410,000 or so clones, about 93% occurring once. From germline, CDR1 is SGHRS and CDR2 YFSETQ. This CDR3 region has 16 residues. Trimming stripped 0 bases from V and 0 bases from J, with 12 bases between. Described treatment: about 20 received Ad26.COV2.S at low or high dose, single or two shots; roughly five received placebo; per-sample allocation not given. Sampling was performed 63 days after the first vaccine or placebo injection. Source: peripheral blood, taken in a trial of Ad26.COV2.S vaccine versus placebo. The gene calls are TRBV5-1 and TRBJ2-5, with D possibly TRBD2 on 5 matching bases. The sequence came from a person between 18 and 65 years old who received the Ad26.COV2.S COVID-19 vaccine or a placebo. The CDR3 loop is CASSLVSRGHQETQYF. The CDR3 DNA is TGCGCCAGCAGCTTGGTCTCTAGAGGGCACCAAGAGACCCAGTACTTC. Full variable domain (rest looked up from reference TRBV5-1 and TRBJ2-5): KAGVTQTPRYLIKTRGQQVTLSCSPISGHRSVSWYQQTPGQGLQFLFEYFSETQRNKGNFPGRFSGRQFSNSRSEMNVSTLELGDSALYLCASSLVSRGHQETQYFGPGTRLLVL.